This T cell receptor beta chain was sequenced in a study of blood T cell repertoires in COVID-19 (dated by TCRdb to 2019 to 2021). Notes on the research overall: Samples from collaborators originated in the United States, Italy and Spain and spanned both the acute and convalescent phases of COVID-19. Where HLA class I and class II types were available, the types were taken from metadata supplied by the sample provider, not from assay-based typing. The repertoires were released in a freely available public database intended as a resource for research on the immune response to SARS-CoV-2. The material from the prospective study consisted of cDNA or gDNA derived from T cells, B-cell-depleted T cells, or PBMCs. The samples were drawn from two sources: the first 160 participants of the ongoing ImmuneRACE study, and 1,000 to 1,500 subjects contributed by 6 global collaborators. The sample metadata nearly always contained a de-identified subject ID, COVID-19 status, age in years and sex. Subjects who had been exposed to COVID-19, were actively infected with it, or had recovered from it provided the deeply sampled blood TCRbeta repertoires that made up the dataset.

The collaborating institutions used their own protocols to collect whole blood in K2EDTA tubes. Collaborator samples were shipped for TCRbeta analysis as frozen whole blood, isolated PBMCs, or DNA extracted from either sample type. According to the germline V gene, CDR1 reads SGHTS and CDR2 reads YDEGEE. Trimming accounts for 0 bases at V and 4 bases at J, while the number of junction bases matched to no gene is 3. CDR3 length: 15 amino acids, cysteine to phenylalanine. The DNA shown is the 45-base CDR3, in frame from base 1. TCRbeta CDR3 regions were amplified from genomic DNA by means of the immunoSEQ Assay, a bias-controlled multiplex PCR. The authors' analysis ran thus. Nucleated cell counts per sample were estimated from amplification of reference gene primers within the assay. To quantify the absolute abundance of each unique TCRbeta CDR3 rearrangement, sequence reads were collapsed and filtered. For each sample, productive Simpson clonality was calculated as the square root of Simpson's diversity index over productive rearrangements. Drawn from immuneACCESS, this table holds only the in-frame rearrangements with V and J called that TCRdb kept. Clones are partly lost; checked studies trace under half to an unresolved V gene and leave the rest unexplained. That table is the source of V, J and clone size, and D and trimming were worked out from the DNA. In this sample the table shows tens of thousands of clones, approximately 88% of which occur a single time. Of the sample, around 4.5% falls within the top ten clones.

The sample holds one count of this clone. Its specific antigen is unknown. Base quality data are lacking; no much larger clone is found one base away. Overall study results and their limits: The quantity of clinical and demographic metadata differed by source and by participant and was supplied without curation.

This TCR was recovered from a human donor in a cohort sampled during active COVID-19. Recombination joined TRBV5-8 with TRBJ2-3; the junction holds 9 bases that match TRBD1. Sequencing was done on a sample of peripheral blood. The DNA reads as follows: TGTGCCAGCAGCTTGGACAGGGGGCTAGCAGATACGCAGTATTTT. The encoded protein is CASSLDRGLADTQYF.